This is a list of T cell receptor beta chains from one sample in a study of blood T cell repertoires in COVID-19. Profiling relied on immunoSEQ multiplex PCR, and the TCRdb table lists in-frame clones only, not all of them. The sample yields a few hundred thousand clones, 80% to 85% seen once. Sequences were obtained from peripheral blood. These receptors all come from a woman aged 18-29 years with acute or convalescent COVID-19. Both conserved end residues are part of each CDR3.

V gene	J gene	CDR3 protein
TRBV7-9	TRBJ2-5	CATGRSGSRETQYF
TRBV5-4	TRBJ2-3	CASSSLAGAADTQYF
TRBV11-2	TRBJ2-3	CASSLDRSSGKRADTQYF
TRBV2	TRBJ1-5	CASSVWRVGNQPQHF
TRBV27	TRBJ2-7	CASSGGSGQYF
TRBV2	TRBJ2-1	CASTPGLAKNNEQFF
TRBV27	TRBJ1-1	CASSPRGVITEAFF
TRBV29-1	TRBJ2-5	CSVVWYYQETQYF
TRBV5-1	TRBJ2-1	CASSLGLAEYNEQFF
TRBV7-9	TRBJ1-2	CASNSDKNYGYTF
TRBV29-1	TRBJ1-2	CSVEQGFGYTF
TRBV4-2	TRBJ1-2	CASSQAQSVNYGYTF
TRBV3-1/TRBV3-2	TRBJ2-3	CASSHPSQNTQYF
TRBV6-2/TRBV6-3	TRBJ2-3	CASSAGLTFTDTQYF
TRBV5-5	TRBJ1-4	CASREQVGNEKLFF
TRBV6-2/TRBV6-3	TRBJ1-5	CASTPGGRPDQPQHF
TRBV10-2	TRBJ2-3	CASSESASGSWNTQYF
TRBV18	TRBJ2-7	CASSPVDLSYEQYF
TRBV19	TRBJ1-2	CASSLGARGYTF
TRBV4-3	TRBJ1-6	CASSQAWDRRNSPLHF
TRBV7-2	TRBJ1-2	CASSLGGQGIYGYTF
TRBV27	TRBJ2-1	CASSPASGGNNEQFF
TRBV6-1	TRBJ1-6	CASSEAPGAGGDSPLHF
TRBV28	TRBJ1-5	CASSLGGEPQHF
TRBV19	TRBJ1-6	CASSIAITYNSPLHF
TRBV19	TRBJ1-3	CASSTPGVYGNTIYF
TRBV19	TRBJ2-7	CASNTQGANEQYF
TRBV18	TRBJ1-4	CASSGGQGREKLFF
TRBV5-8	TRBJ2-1	CASSPRSGRGPGNEQFF
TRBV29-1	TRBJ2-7	CSVEAGGTYEQYF
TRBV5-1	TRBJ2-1	CASSLVLAGDGEQFF
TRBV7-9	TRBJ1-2	CASSLVVYGYTF
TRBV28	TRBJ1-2	CASSLTVYGYTF
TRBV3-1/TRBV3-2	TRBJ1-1	CASSHSTVLNTEAFF
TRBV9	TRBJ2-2	CASSVGPGDFTGELFF
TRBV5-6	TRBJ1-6	CASSWPGQQNSPLHF
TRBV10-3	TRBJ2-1	CAISEGLQRYNEQFF
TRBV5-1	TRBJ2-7	CASRGTGPEQYF
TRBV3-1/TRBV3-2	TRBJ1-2	CASSLDRGNYGYTF
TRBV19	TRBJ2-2	CASIQWRGSITGELFF
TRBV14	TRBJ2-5	CASSHRHRETQYF
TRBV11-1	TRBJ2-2	CASRQGPERGELFF
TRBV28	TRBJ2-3	CASGWSGTDTQYF
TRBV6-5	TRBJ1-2	CASIKLSGANYGYTF
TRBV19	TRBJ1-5	CASSPGQGILLGNQPQHF
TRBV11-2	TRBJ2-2	CASSLYVGDRVAGELFF
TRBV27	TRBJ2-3	CASAYGISQYF
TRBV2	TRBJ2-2	CASSVAEGTGELFF
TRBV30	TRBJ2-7	CAWSPGQTYEQYF
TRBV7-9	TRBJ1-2	CASSLLGADYGYTF
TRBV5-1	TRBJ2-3	CASSLEVAGPSTDTQYF
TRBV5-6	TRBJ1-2	CASRSAGSYGYTF
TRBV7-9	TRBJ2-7	CASMSGSSYEQYF